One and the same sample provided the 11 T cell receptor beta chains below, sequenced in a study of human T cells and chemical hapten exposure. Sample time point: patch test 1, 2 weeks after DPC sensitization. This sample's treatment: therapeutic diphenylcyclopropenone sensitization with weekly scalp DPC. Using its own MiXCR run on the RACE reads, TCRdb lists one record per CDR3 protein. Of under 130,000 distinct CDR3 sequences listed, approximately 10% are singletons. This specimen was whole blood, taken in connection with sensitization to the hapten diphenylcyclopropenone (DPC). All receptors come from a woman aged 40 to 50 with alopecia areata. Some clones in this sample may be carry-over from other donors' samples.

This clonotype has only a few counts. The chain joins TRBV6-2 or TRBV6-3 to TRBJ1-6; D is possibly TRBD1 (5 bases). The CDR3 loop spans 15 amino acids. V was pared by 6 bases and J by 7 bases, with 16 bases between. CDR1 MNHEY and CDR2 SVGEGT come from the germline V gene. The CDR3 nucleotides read TGTGCCAGCAGCCCGCCCGGGACCAGGAATTCACCCCTCCACTTT. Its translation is CASSPPGTRNSPLHF.

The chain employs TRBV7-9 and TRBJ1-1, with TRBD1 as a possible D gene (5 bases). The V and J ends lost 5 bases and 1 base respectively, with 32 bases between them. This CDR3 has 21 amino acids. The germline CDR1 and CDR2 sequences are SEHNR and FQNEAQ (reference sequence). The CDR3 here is CASSPSPSDAWSGTSNTEAFF. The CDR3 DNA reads TGTGCCAGCAGCCCTAGCCCTTCCGATGCCTGGTCAGGGACTTCGAACACTGAAGCTTTCTTT.

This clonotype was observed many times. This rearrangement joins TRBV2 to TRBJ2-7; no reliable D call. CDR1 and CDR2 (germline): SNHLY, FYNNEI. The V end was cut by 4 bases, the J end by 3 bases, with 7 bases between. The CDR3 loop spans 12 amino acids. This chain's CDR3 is CASSGNIYEQYF. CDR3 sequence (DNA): TGTGCCAGCAGTGGAAACATCTACGAGCAGTACTTC.

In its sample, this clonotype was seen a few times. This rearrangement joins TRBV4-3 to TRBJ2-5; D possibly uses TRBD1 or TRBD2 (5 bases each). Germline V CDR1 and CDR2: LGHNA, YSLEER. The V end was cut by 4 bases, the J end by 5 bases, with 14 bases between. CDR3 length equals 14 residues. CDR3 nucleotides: TGCGCCAGCAGCCCGAGTGGGGGTACGGAGACCCAGTACTTC. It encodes CASSPSGGTETQYF.

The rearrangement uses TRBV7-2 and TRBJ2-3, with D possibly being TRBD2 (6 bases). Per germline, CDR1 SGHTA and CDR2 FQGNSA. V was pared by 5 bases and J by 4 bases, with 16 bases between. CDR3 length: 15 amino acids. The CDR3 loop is CASSAGLPGADTQYF. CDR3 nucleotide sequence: TGTGCCAGCAGCGCGGGACTCCCTGGGGCAGATACGCAGTATTTT.

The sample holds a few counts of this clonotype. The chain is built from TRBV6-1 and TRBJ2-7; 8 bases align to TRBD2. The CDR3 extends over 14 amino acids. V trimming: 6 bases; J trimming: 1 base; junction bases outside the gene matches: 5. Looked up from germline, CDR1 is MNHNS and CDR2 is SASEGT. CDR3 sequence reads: CASRTGTRSYEQYF. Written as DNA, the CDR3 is TGTGCCAGCAGGACCGGGACTAGATCCTACGAGCAGTACTTC.

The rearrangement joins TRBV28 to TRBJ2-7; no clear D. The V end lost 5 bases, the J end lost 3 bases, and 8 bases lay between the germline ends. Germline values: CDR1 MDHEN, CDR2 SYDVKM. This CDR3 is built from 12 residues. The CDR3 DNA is TGTGCCAGCAGTCCCCTGAGCTACGAGCAGTACTTC. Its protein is CASSPLSYEQYF.

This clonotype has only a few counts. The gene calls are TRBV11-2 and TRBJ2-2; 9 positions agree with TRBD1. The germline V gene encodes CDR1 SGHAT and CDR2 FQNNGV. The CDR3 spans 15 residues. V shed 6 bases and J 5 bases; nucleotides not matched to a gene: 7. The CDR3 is CASRPRTGATGELFF. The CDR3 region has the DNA TGTGCCAGCAGGCCGCGGACAGGGGCAACCGGGGAGCTGTTTTTT.

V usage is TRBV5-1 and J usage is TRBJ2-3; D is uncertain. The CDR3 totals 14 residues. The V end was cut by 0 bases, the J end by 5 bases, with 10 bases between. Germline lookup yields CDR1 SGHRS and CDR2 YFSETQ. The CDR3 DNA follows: TGCGCCAGCAGCTTGGGGACCCTGGGAGATACGCAGTATTTT. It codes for CASSLGTLGDTQYF.

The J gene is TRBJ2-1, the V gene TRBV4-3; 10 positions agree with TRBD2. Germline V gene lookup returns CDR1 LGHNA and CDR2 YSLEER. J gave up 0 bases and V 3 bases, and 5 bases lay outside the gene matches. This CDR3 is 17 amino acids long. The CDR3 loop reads CASSQGLAKSSYNEQFF. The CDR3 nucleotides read TGCGCCAGCAGCCAGGGACTAGCGAAAAGCTCCTACAATGAGCAGTTCTTC.

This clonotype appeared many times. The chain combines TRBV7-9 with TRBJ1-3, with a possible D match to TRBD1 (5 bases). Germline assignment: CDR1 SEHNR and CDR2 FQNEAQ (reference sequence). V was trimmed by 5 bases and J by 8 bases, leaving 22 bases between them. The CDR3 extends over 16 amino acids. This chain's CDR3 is CASSQKGRQGSDTIYF. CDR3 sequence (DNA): TGTGCCAGCAGCCAAAAGGGAAGGCAGGGATCGGACACCATATATTTT.